Below, 8 T cell receptor beta chains from the same sample are listed, as sequenced in a study of cytomegalovirus exposure and HLA in healthy donors. The study ran its PCR with 60 Vbeta and 13 Jbeta primers. Here immunoSEQ multiplex PCR was the method, and the copy in TCRdb shows in-frame clones only, minus some. This sample's clone table lists tens of thousands of clones. The sample comprised PBMCs. Source of these receptors: a female donor in good health and CMV-seropositive.

On this clone: Within the sample, other DNA sequences also encode this same CDR3. The V and J genes are TRBV13 and TRBJ1-2; 9 nucleotides match TRBD1. Trimming cost V 3 bases and J 2 bases; bases outside gene matches: 1. Germline V gene lookup returns CDR1 PRHDT and CDR2 FYEKMQ (reference sequence). CDR3 length: 14 amino acids. The CDR3 nucleotides read TGTGCCAGCAGCTTGGGGACAGGGAACTATGGCTACACCTTC. Translating it yields CASSLGTGNYGYTF. The variable domain in full, completed from reference TRBV13 and TRBJ1-2, reads AAGVIQSPRHLIKEKRETATLKCYPIPRHDTVYWYQQGPGQDPQFLISFYEKMQSDKGSIPDRFSAQQFSDYHSELNMSSLELGDSALYFCASSLGTGNYGYTFGSGTRLTVV.

The rearrangement links TRBV5-6 to TRBJ2-5, with 10 bases aligning to TRBD2. CDR3 length: 16 amino acids. The V and J ends lost 4 bases and 5 bases, in that order; junction bases with no gene match: 11. The germline CDR1 and CDR2 sequences are SGHDT and YYEEEE. CDR3: CASSLIAGGSGETQYF. The DNA of the CDR3 is TGTGCCAGCAGCCTAATAGCGGGGGGATCTGGGGAGACCCAGTACTTC.

The chain carries TRBV21-1 and TRBJ2-5; no check of the table's D call, TRBD1, against the DNA was made. TRBV21-1 represents a pseudogene. The CDR3 is 16 amino acids. CDR3: CASSYYAGTHKETQYF. CDR3 bases: TGTGCCAGCAGCTACTACGCCGGGACACACAAAGAGACCCAGTACTTC.

The CDR3 spells CASSAPVETQYF. CDR3 in DNA: TGTGCCAGCAGTGCCCCAGTGGAGACCCAGTACTTC. The V and J genes are TRBV28 and TRBJ2-5; D is unresolved. There are 12 residues in the CDR3. Germline V gene sequence: CDR1 MDHEN, CDR2 SYDVKM. The V gene lost 5 bases and the J gene lost 5 bases, with 9 bases spanning the gap.

This chain uses TRBV19 with TRBJ1-5; D might be TRBD1 (5 bases). Per the germline V gene, CDR1 is LNHDA and CDR2 is SQIVND (reference sequence). The V end lost 2 bases, the J end lost 3 bases, and 8 bases lay between the germline ends. The length of the CDR3 is 14 residues. This chain's CDR3 is CASSIRGLNQPQHF. In DNA form, the CDR3 reads TGTGCCAGTAGTATAAGGGGACTCAATCAGCCCCAGCATTTT.

This chain uses TRBV29-1 with TRBJ2-7, with D maybe TRBD2 (6 bases). V gave up 7 bases and J gave up 3 bases, with 7 bases separating them. The CDR3 contains 10 residues. Per the germline V gene, CDR1 is SQVTM and CDR2 is ANQGSEA. The CDR3 sequence is CSGGDYEQYF. The DNA for the CDR3 is TGCAGCGGGGGGGACTACGAGCAGTACTTC.

J is TRBJ2-7 and V is TRBV4-1; 9 bases agree with TRBD1. The CDR3 is made up of 18 amino acids. The V gene end was trimmed by 1 base and the J gene end by 5 bases; junction bases not matched to a gene: 15. Germline lookup yields CDR1 MGHRA and CDR2 YSYEKL. Here the CDR3 reads CASSQAGLIGQGSHEQYF. The CDR3 DNA reads as TGCGCCAGCAGCCAAGCTGGGTTAATCGGACAGGGGTCCCACGAGCAGTACTTC.

The chain recombines TRBV5-5 with TRBJ2-6; 7 bases agree with TRBD2. The V gene's germline CDR1 is SGHKS and CDR2 YYEKEE (reference sequence). The CDR3 extends over 16 amino acids. The V gene end was trimmed by 5 bases and the J gene end by 4 bases; junction bases not matched to a gene: 9. The CDR3 sequence: CASRRASGIGANVLTF. CDR3 coding DNA: TGTGCCAGCAGGCGGGCAAGCGGGATAGGGGCCAACGTCCTGACTTTC.